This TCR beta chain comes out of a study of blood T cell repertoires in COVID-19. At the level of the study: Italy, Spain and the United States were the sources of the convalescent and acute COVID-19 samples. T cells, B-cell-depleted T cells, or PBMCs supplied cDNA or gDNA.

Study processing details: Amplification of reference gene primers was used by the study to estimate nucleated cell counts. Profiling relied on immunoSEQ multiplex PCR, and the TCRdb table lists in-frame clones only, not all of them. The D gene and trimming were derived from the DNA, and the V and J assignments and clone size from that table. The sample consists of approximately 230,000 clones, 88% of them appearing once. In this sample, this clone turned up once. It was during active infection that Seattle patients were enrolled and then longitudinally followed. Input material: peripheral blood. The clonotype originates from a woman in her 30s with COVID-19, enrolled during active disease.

CDR3 in DNA: TGTGCCAGCAGCTTAGCTGAGTCGGGGTCCTACGAGCAGTACTTC. Encoded protein: CASSLAESGSYEQYF. This rearrangement joins TRBV11-1 to TRBJ2-7, with D possibly TRBD2 on 5 matching bases. The CDR3 loop spans 15 amino acids. Germline lookup yields CDR1 SGHAT and CDR2 FQDESV (reference sequence). Trimming stripped 0 bases from V and 1 base from J, with 10 bases between.